The present T cell receptor (beta chain) was sequenced within a study of blood T cell repertoires in COVID-19. Germline-derived CDR1 and CDR2 are LNHDA and SQIVND (reference sequence). After removal of 7 bases from V and 7 bases from J, the junction contained 6 bases not matched to a gene. This CDR3 comprises 14 residues. This clone was counted a few times. Per the original methods: Amplification with reference gene primers provided the estimates of nucleated cell counts. Only in-frame clones appear in the TCRdb table, and some are missing; sequencing was by immunoSEQ multiplex PCR. V and J calls and clone size are copied from that table; D and trimming were computed from the DNA. The sample yields 300,000 to 400,000 clones, under 95% seen once.

The V call is TRBV19, the J call TRBJ1-5, with 11 bases matching TRBD1. This TCR derives from a woman younger than 35 who had recovered from COVID-19. Sequenced: peripheral blood. The CDR3: CASTPDRGPQPQHF. The DNA for the CDR3 is TGTGCCAGTACTCCGGACAGGGGGCCCCAGCCCCAGCATTTT.